This T cell receptor (beta chain) was sequenced during a study of shared clonotypes between healthy human individuals. Sequencing used immunoSEQ multiplex PCR; TCRdb keeps in-frame clones, though not all of them. This table holds about 770,000 clones, 55% to 80% found once. Per germline, CDR1 SQVTM and CDR2 ANQGSEA. The V end lost 6 bases, the J end lost 2 bases, and 14 bases lay between the germline ends. The CDR3 totals 14 residues. A CD45RA-negative memory subset and a CD45RA+ naive subset were separated from the CD4+ cells. The chain is built from TRBV29-1 and TRBJ1-3, with D possibly TRBD1 on 5 matching bases. The specimen was memory CD4+ T cells sorted from blood. The subset was: CD45RA-negative fraction. The source is a woman aged 30 to 39 in good health. The CDR3 DNA follows: TGCAGCGTAGGCGTTCAGGGAACTGGAAACACCATATATTTT. It translates to CSVGVQGTGNTIYF.